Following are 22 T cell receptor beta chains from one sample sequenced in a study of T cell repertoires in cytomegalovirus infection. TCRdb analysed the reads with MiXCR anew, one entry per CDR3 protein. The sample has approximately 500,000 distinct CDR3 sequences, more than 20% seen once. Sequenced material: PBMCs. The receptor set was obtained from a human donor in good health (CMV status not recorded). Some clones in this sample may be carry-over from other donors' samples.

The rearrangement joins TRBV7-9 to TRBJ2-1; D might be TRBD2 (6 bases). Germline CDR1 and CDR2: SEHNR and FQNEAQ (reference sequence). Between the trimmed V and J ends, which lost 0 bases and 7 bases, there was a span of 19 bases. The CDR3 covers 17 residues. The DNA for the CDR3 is TGTGCCAGCAGCTTAGCTGTCGACGGGAGAACGAGGAATGAGCAGTTCTTC. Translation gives CASSLAVDGRTRNEQFF.

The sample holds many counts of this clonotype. The CDR3 protein is CASNLQNSYNEQFF. In DNA, the CDR3 is TGTGCCAGCAATCTCCAGAACTCCTACAATGAGCAGTTCTTC. The chain links TRBV12-3 or TRBV12-4 to TRBJ2-1; D is unclear. CDR3 length: 14 residues. Trimming took off 7 bases at V and 0 bases at J, with 10 bases between the two ends.

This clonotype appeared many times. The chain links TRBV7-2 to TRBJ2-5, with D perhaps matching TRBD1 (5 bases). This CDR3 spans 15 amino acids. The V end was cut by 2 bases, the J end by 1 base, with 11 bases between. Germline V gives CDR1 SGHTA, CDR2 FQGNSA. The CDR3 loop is CASSLPRQFQETQYF. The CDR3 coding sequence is TGTGCCAGCAGCTTACCCCGACAGTTCCAAGAGACCCAGTACTTC.

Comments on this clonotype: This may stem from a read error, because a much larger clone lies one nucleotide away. The CDR3: CASNLRDRGSMNTEAFF. CDR3 DNA sequence: TGTGCCAGCAACCTCCGGGACAGGGGGTCCATGAACACTGAAGCTTTCTTT. V and J are TRBV7-8 and TRBJ1-1; 11 nucleotides align to TRBD1. V dropped 7 bases and J dropped 0; count of bases not matched to a gene: 10. The CDR3 loop spans 17 amino acids. Germline values: CDR1 SGHVS, CDR2 FQNEAQ.

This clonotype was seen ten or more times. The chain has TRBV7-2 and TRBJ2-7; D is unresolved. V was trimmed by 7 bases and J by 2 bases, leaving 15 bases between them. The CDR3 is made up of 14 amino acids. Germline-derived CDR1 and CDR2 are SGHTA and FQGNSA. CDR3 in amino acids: CASIGQGLPYEQYF. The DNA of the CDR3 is TGTGCCAGCATAGGTCAAGGGTTGCCCTACGAGCAGTACTTC.

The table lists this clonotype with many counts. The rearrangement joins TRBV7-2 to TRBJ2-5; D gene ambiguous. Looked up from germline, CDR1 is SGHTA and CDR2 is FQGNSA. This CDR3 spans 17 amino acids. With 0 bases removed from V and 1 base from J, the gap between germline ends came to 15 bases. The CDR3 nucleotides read TGTGCCAGCAGCTTAGCGACCAACAGCTTACCCCAAGAGACCCAGTACTTC. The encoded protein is CASSLATNSLPQETQYF.

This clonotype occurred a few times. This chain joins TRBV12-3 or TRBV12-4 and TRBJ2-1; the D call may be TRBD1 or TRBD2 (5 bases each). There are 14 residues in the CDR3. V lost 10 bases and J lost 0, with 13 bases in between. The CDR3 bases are TGTGCCACCCGAATGGGGGTCTCCTACAATGAGCAGTTCTTC. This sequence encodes CATRMGVSYNEQFF.

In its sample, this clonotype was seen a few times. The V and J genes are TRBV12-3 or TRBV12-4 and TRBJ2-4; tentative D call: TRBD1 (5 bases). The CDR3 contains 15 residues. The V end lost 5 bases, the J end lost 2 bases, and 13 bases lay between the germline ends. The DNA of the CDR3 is TGTGCCAGCAGTCCAACAGGCTCGTCCAAAAACATTCAGTACTTC. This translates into CASSPTGSSKNIQYF.

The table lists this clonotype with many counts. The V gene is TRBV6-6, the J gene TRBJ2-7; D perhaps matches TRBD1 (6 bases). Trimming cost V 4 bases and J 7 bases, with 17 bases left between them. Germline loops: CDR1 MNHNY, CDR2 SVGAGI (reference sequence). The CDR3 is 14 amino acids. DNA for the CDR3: TGTGCCAGCAGTTGGGCAGGGGCCGCCGGGGAGCAGTACTTC. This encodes CASSWAGAAGEQYF.

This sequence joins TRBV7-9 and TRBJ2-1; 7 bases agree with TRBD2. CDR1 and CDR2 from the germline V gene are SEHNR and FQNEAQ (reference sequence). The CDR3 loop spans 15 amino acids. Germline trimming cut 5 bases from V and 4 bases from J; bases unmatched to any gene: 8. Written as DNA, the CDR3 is TGTGCCAGCAGCACCACATCTAGCGGATACAATGAGCAGTTCTTC. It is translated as CASSTTSSGYNEQFF.

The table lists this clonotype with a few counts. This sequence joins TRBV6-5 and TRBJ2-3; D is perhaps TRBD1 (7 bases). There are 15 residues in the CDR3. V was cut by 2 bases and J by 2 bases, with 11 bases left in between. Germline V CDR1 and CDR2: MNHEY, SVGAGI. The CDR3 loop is CASSYARGDTDTQYF. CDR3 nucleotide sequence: TGTGCCAGCAGTTACGCCAGGGGGGACACAGATACGCAGTATTTT.

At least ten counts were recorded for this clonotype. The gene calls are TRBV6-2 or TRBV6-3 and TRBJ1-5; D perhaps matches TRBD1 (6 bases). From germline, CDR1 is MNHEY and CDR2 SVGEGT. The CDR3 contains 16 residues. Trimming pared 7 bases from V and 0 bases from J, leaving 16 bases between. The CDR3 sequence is CASTRNPGVSNQPQHF. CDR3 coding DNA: TGTGCCAGCACAAGAAATCCAGGGGTTAGCAATCAGCCCCAGCATTTT.

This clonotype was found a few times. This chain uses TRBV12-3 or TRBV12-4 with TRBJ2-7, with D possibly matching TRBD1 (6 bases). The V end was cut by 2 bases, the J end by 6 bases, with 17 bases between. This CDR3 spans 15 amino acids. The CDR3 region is CASSLFEHARGEQYF. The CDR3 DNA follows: TGTGCCAGCAGTTTATTCGAACATGCCAGGGGCGAGCAGTACTTC.

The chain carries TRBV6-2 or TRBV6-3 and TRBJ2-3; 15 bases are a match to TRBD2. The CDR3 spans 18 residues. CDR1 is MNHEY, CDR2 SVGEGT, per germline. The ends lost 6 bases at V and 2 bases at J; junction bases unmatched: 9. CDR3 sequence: CASRNARTSGRATDTQYF. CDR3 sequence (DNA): TGTGCCAGCAGAAACGCCCGGACTAGCGGGAGGGCCACAGATACGCAGTATTTT.

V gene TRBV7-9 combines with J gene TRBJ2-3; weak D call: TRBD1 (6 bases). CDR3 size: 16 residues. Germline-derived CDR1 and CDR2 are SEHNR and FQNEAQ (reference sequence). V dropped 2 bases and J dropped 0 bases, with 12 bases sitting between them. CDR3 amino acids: CASSLNRDISTDTQYF. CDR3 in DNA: TGTGCCAGCAGCTTAAACCGGGACATTAGCACAGATACGCAGTATTTT.

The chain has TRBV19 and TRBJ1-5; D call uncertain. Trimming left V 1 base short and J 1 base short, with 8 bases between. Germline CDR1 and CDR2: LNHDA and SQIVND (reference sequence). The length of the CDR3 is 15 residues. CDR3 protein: CASSIGVGSNQPQHF. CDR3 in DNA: TGTGCCAGTAGTATAGGCGTGGGAAGCAATCAGCCCCAGCATTTT.

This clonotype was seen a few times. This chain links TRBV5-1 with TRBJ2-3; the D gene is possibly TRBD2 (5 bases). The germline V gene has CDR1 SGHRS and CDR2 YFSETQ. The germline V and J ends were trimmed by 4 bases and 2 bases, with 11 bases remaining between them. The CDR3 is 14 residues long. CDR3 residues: CASSTGLSTDTQYF. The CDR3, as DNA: TGCGCCAGCAGCACCGGACTTTCCACAGATACGCAGTATTTT.

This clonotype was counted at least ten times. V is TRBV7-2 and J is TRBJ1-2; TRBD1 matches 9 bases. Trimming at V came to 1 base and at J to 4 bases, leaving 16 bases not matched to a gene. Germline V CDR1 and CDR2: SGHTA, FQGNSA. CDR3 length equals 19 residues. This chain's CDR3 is CASSLGAGQGSGTGYGYTF. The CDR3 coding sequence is TGTGCCAGCAGCTTAGGAGCCGGACAGGGGAGTGGGACGGGCTATGGCTACACCTTC. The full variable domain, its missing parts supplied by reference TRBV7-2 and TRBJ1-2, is GAGVSQSPSNKVTEKGKDVELRCDPISGHTALYWYRQSLGQGLEFLIYFQGNSAPDKSGLPSDRFSAERTGGSVSTLTIQRTQQEDSAVYLCASSLGAGQGSGTGYGYTFGSGTRLTVV.

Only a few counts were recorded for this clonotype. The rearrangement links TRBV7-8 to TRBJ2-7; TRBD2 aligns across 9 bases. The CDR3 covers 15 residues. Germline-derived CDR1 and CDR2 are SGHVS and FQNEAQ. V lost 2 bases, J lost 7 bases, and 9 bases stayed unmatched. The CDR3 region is CASSLIAGVSGEQYF. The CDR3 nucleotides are TGTGCCAGCAGCTTAATAGCGGGAGTCTCGGGTGAGCAGTACTTC.

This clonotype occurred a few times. This chain's CDR3 is CAWSTTIGGGTEAFF. In nucleotides, the CDR3 is TGTGCCTGGAGTACGACTATAGGTGGGGGTACTGAAGCTTTCTTT. V and J are TRBV30 and TRBJ1-1; tentative D call: TRBD1 (5 bases). Trimming removed 2 bases at V and 5 bases at J, with 18 bases between. CDR1 and CDR2 (germline): GTSNPN, SVGIG (reference sequence). The CDR3 runs to 15 residues.

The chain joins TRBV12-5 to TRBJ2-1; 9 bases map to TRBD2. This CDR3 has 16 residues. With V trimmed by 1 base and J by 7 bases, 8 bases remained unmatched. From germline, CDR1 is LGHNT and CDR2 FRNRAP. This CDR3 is CASGLGREGRWNEQFF. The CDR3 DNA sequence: TGTGCTAGTGGTTTGGGGCGGGAGGGCCGGTGGAATGAGCAGTTCTTC.

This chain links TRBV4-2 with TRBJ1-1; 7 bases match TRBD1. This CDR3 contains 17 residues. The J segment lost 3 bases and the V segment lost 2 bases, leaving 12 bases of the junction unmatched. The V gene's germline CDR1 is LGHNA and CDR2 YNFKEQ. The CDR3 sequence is CASSQYGETGPDTEAFF. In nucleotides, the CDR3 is TGTGCCAGCAGCCAATACGGCGAGACAGGGCCAGACACTGAAGCTTTCTTT.